The sequence of this T cell receptor beta chain was determined in a study of Ad26.COV2.S vaccination and SARS-CoV-2 variants. Looking at the study overall: Donor had been placed in the Ad26.COV2.S arm of the COV1001 trial. Intramuscular Ad26.COV2.S doses were given once or twice, 56 days apart.

V was pared by 3 bases and J by 3 bases, with 14 bases between. This CDR3 contains 15 residues. Germline V gene data show CDR1 as MNHNS and CDR2 as SASEGT. Treatment denoted: 19 received Ad26.COV2.S at low or high dose, single or two shots; roughly five received placebo; per-sample allocation not given. Samples analyzed were those drawn on day 63 after the first vaccine or placebo injection. Built on an Ad26 vector, the vaccine expressed Wuhan-strain SARS-CoV-2 spike. Data came from immunoSEQ multiplex PCR; TCRdb stores just in-frame clones and leaves some out. The data contain approximately 350,000 clones, around 87% of them singletons.

The rearrangement links TRBV6-1 to TRBJ1-2; D call uncertain. The sequence derives from a person between 18 and 60 years old who received the Ad26.COV2.S COVID-19 vaccine or a placebo. The sequencing used peripheral blood, collected in a trial of Ad26.COV2.S vaccine versus placebo. The CDR3 is CASSEIWESDYGYTF. The CDR3 coding sequence is TGTGCCAGCAGTGAGATTTGGGAATCTGACTATGGCTACACCTTC.